This TCR beta chain was sequenced for a study of T cell responses to AZD1222 COVID-19 vaccine. Study-wide results and limits: Receipt of two AZD1222 doses was followed by a rise in Spike-specific TCR breadth and depth. The donors showed a predominance of white British ancestry and of females, with possible underestimation of clonal diversity.

Germline CDR1 reads SNHLY; CDR2 reads FYNNEI. The CDR3 is 11 amino acids. V dropped 6 bases and J dropped 3 bases, with 5 bases sitting between them. As concerns this clone: Its antigen remains unidentified.

TCRdb's copy holds only in-frame clones and misses some; the assay was immunoSEQ multiplex PCR. The sample lists 150,000 to 180,000 clones, about 86% occurring once. The sequencing here drew on peripheral blood, taken on day 0 of MenACWY control vaccination. The origin of this receptor is an adult in good health. The V call is TRBV2, the J call TRBJ1-1, with no clear D. CDR3 in DNA: TGTGCCAGCAGCGCGTACACTGAAGCTTTCTTT. This gives the protein CASSAYTEAFF.